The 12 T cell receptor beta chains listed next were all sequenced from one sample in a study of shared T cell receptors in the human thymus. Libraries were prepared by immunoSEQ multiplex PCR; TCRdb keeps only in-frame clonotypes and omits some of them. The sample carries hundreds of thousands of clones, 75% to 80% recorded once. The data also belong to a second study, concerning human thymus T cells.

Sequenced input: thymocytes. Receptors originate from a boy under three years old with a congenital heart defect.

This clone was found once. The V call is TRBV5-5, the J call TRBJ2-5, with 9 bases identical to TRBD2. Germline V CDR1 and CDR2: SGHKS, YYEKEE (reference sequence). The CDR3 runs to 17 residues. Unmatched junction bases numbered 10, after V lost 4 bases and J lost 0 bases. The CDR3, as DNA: TGTGCCAGCAGCGCGGTGGGACTAGCAGACCACCAAGAGACCCAGTACTTC. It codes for CASSAVGLADHQETQYF.

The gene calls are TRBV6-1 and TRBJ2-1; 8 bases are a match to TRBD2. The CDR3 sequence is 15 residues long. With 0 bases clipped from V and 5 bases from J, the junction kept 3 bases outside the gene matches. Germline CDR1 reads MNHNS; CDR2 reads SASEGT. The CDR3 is CASSEAGGRNNEQFF. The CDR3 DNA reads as TGTGCCAGCAGTGAAGCCGGCGGGAGGAACAATGAGCAGTTCTTC.

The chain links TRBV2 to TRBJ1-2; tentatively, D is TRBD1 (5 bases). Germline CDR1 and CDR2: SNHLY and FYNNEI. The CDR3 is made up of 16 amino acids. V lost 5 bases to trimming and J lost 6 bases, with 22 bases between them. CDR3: CASSQFEGTRQNGYTF. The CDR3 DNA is TGTGCCAGCAGTCAGTTCGAAGGGACTAGACAGAATGGCTACACCTTC.

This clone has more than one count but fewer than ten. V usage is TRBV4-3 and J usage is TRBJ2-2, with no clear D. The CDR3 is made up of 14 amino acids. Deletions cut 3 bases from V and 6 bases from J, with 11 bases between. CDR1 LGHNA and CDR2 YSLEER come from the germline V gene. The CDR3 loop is CASSHHSLSGELFF. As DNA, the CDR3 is TGCGCCAGCAGCCATCACTCCTTGTCCGGGGAGCTGTTTTTT.

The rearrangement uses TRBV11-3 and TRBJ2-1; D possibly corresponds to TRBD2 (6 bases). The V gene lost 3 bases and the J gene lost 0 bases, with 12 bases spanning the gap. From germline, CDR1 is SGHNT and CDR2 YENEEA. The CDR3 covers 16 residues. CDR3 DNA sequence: TGTGCCAGCAGCTTGGGTTCGGGAGTCTCCTACAATGAGCAGTTCTTC. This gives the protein CASSLGSGVSYNEQFF.

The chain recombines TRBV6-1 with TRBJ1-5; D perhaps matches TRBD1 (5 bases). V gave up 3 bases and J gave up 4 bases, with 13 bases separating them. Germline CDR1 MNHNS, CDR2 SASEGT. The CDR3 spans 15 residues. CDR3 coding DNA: TGTGCCAGCAGTGATGGGGGGACCGCGAATCAGCCCCAGCATTTT. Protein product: CASSDGGTANQPQHF.

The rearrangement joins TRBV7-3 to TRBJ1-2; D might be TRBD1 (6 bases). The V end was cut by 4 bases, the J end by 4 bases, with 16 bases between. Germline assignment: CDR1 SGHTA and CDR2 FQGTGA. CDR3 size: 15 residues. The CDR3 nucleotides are TGTGCCAGCAGCTGGGCGGTGGGGGGGGCCTATGGCTACACCTTC. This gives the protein CASSWAVGGAYGYTF.

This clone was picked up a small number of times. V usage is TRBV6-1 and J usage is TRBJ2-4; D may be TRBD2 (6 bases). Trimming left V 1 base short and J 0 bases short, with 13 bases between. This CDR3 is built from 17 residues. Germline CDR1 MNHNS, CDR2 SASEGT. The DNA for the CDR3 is TGTGCCAGCAGTGAAGTGGGGGGAGTACGAGCCAAAAACATTCAGTACTTC. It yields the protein CASSEVGGVRAKNIQYF.

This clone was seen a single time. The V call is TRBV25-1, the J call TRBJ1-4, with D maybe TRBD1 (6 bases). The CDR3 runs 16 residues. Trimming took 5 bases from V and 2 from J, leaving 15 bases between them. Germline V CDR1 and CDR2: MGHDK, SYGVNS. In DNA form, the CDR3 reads TGTGCCAGCAGTTTCAGGGGCGGGGGCACTAATGAAAAACTGTTTTTT. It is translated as CASSFRGGGTNEKLFF.

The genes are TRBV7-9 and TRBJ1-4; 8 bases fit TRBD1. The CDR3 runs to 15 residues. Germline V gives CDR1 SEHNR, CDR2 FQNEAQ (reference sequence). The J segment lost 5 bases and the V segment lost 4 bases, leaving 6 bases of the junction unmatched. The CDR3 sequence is CASSSRGRGNEKLFF. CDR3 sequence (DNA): TGTGCCAGCAGCTCCAGGGGGCGAGGAAATGAAAAACTGTTTTTT.

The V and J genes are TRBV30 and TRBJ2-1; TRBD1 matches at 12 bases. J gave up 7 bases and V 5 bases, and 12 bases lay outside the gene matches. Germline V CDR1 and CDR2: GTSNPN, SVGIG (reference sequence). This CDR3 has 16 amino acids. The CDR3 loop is CAWGRPRDRGRNEQFF. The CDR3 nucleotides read TGTGCCTGGGGACGTCCCCGGGACAGGGGGCGAAATGAGCAGTTCTTC.

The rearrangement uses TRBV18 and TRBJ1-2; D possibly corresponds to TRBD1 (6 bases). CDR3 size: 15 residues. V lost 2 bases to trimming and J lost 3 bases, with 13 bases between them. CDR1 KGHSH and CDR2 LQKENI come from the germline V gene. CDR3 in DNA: TGTGCCAGCTCACCATCGGGGGGCCAATACTATGGCTACACCTTC. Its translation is CASSPSGGQYYGYTF.